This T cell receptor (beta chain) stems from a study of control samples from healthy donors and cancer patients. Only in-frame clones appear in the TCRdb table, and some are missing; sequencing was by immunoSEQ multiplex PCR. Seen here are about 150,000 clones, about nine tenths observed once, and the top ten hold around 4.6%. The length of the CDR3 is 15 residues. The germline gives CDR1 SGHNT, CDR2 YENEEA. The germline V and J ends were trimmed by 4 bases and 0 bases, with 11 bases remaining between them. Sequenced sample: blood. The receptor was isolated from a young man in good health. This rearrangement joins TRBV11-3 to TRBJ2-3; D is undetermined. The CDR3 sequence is CASSWVLVSTDTQYF. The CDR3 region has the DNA TGTGCCAGCAGCTGGGTGCTAGTCAGCACAGATACGCAGTATTTT.